The 2 T cell receptor beta chains reported below all come from one sample, sequenced in a study of low-dose radiotherapy and immunotherapy resistance in tumors. Time point indicated: before trial treatment. Primers used for first-strand cDNA, a TRAV- and TRBV-specific set, covered both alpha and beta chains. The TCRs were subjected to amplification over about 20 PCR cycles employing a constant-region primer in conjunction with a V-primer adapter. From the reads, TCRdb called clonotypes with MiXCR, one entry per CDR3 protein. The table shows around 69,000 distinct CDR3 sequences, with about a third occurring only once. Source: PBMCs, taken before treatment. The receptors shown here come from a female donor with ovarian cancer.

J is TRBJ1-5 and V is TRBV6-2 or TRBV6-3; D is perhaps TRBD1 (6 bases). CDR1 is MNHEY and CDR2 is SVGEGT in the germline V gene. V was cut by 5 bases and J by 0 bases, with 17 bases left in between. The CDR3 runs to 17 residues. DNA for the CDR3: TGTGCCAGCAGTGACGGTTCAGGGGCGTATAGCAATCAGCCCCAGCATTTT. Amino acids: CASSDGSGAYSNQPQHF.

This chain joins TRBV9 and TRBJ1-1; 9 nucleotides line up with TRBD1. Germline lookup yields CDR1 SGDLS and CDR2 YYNGEE. Trimming removed 4 bases from V and 4 bases from J; junction bases left unmatched: 5. The CDR3 runs to 14 residues. CDR3 nucleotides: TGTGCCAGCAGCCAGGTACAGGGGGCCACTGAAGCTTTCTTT. Encoded protein: CASSQVQGATEAFF.